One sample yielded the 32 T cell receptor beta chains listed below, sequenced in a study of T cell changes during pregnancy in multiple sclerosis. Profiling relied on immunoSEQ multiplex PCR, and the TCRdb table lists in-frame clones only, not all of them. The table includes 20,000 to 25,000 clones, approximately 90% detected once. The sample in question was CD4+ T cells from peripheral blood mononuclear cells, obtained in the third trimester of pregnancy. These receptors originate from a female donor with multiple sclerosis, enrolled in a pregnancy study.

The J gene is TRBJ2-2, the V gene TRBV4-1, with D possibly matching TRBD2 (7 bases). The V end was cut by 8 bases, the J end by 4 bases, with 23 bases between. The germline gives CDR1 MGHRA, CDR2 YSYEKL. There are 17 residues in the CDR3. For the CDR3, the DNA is TGCGCCAGCTCAAGGGAGGGGGTCGGTGCGGGCACCGGGGAGCTGTTTTTT. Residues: CASSREGVGAGTGELFF.

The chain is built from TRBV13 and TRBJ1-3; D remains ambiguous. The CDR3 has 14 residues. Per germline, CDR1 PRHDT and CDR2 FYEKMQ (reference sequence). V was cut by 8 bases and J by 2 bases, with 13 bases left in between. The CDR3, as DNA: TGTGCCAGCTTGGGGAGAGCTGCTGGAAACACCATATATTTT. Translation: CASLGRAAGNTIYF. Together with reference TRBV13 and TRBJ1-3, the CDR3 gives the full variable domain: AAGVIQSPRHLIKEKRETATLKCYPIPRHDTVYWYQQGPGQDPQFLISFYEKMQSDKGSIPDRFSAQQFSDYHSELNMSSLELGDSALYFCASLGRAAGNTIYFGEGSWLTVV.

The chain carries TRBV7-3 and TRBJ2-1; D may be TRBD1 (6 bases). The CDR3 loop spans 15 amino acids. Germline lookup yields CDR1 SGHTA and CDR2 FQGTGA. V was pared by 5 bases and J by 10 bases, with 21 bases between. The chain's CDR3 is CASSNIQGLRSEQFF. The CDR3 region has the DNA TGTGCCAGCAGCAATATACAGGGTCTTAGGTCCGAGCAGTTCTTC. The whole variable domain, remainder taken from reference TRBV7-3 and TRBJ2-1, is GAGVSQTPSNKVTEKGKYVELRCDPISGHTALYWYRQSLGQGPEFLIYFQGTGAADDSGLPNDRFFAVRPEGSVSTLKIQRTERGDSAVYLCASSNIQGLRSEQFFGPGTRLTVL.

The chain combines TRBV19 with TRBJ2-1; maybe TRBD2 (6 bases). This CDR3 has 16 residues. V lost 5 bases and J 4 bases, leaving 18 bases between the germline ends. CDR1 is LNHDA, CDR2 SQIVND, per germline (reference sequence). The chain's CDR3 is CASSSPPAGRYNEQFF. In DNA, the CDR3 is TGTGCCAGTAGTTCGCCCCCAGCGGGTAGGTACAATGAGCAGTTCTTC.

In nucleotides, the CDR3 is TGTGCCACTACGACAGGTTCCACAGATACGCAGTATTTT. It translates to CATTTGSTDTQYF. The genes are TRBV27 and TRBJ2-3; D perhaps matches TRBD1 (6 bases). This CDR3 region has 13 residues. Germline V gene sequence: CDR1 MNHEY, CDR2 SMNVEV (reference sequence). V was pared by 10 bases and J by 2 bases, with 13 bases between.

CDR3 DNA: TGTGCCAGCACCACGGGGACAGGCGAGGGTAGCAATCAGCCCCAGCATTTT. Residues: CASTTGTGEGSNQPQHF. The chain links TRBV7-9 to TRBJ1-5, with 8 bases aligning to TRBD1. Looked up from germline, CDR1 is SEHNR and CDR2 is FQNEAQ (reference sequence). Germline trimming cut 7 bases from V and 0 bases from J; bases unmatched to any gene: 11. CDR3 size: 17 residues.

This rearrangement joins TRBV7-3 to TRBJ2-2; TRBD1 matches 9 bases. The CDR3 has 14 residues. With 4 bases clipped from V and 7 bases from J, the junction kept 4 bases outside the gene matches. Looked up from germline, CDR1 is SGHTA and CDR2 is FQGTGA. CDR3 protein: CASSSDRGIGELFF. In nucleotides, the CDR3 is TGTGCCAGCAGCTCCGACAGGGGGATCGGGGAGCTGTTTTTT.

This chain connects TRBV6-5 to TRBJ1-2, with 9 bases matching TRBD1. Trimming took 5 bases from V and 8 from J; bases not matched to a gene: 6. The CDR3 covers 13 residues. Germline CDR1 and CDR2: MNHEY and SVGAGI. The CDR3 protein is CASSLQGAGGYTF. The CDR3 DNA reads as TGTGCCAGCAGTCTACAGGGGGCGGGCGGCTACACCTTC.

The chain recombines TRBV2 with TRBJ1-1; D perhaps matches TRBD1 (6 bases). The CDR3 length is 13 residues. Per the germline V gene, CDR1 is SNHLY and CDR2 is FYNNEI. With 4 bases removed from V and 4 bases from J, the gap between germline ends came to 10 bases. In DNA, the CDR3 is TGTGCCAGCAGTGGAATACAGGGCACTGAAGCTTTCTTT. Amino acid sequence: CASSGIQGTEAFF.

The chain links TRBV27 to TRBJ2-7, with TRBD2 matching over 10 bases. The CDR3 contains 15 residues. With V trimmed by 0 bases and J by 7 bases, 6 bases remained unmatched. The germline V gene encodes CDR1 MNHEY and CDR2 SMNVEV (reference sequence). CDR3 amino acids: CASSLSGLASREQYF. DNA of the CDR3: TGTGCCAGCAGTTTATCGGGACTAGCGTCAAGGGAGCAGTACTTC.

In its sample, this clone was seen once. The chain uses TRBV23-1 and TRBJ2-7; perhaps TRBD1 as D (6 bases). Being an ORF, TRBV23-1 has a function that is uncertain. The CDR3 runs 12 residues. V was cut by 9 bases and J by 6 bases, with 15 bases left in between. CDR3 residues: CASPGQPFEQYF. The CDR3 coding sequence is TGCGCCAGTCCCGGACAGCCCTTCGAGCAGTACTTC.

The CDR3 region has the DNA TGCGCCAGCAGCCCGGGGGGTACAGCGGACACTGAAGCTTTCTTT. Its translation is CASSPGGTADTEAFF. The chain combines TRBV5-1 with TRBJ1-1; D possibly corresponds to TRBD1 (5 bases). Per the germline V gene, CDR1 is SGHRS and CDR2 is YFSETQ. The V end lost 4 bases, the J end lost 3 bases, and 16 bases lay between the germline ends. This CDR3 comprises 15 residues.

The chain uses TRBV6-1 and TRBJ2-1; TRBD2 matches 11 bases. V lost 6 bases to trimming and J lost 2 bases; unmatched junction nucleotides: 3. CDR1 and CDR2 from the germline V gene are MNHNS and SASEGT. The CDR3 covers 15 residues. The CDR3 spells CASRILAGAYNEQFF. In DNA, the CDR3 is TGTGCCAGCAGGATACTAGCGGGGGCCTACAATGAGCAGTTCTTC.

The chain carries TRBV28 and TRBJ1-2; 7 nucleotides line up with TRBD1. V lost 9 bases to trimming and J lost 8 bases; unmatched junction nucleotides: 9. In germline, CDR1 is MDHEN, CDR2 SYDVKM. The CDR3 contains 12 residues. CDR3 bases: TGTGCCAGTTGGGACAGATATGGCGGCTACACCTTC. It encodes CASWDRYGGYTF.

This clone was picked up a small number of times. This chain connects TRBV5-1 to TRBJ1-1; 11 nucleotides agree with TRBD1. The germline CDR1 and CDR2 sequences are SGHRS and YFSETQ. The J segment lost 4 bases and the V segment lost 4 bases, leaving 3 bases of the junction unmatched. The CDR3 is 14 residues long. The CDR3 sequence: CASSIGTGGTEAFF. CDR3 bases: TGCGCCAGCAGCATTGGGACAGGGGGCACTGAAGCTTTCTTT.

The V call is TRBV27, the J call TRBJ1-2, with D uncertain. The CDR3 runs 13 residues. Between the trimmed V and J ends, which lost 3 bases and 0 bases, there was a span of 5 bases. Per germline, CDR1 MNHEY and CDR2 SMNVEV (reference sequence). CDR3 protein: CASSFATNYGYTF. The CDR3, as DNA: TGTGCCAGCAGTTTCGCGACTAACTATGGCTACACCTTC.

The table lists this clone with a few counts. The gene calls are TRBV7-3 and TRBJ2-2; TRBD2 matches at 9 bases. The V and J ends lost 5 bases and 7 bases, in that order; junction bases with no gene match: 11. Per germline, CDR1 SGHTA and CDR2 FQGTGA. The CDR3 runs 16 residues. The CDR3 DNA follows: TGTGCCAGCAGCCCCCGACTAGCGGTTAATGGCGGGGAGCTGTTTTTT. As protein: CASSPRLAVNGGELFF.

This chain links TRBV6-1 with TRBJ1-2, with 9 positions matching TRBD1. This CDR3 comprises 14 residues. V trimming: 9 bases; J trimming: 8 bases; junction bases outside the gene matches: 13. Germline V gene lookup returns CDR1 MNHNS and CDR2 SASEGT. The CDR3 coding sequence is TGTGCCAGTTCCTCGGACAGGGGAGGTCGGGGCTACACCTTC. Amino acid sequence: CASSSDRGGRGYTF.

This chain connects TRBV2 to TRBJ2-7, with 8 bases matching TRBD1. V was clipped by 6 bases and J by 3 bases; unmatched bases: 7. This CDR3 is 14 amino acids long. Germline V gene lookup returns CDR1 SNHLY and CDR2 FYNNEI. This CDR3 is CASRSPQGDYEQYF. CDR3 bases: TGTGCCAGCAGAAGCCCACAGGGGGACTACGAGCAGTACTTC.

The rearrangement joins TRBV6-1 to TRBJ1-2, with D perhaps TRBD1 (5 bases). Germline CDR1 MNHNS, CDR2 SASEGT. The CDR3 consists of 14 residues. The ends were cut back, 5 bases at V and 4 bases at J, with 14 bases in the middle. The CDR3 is CASSSPGGSYGYTF. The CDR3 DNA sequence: TGTGCCAGCAGTTCACCCGGGGGAAGCTATGGCTACACCTTC.

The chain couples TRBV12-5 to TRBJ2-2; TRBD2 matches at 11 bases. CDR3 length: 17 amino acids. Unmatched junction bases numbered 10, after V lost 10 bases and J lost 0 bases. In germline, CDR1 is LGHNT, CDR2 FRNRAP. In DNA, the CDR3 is TGTGCTACCGACCTTAGCGGGGGGGCCCCGAACACCGGGGAGCTGTTTTTT. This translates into CATDLSGGAPNTGELFF. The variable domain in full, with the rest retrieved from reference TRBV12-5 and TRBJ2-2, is DARVTQTPRHKVTEMGQEVTMRCQPILGHNTVFWYRQTMMQGLELLAYFRNRAPLDDSGMPKDRFSAEMPDATLATLKIQPSEPRDSAVYFCATDLSGGAPNTGELFFGEGSRLTVL.

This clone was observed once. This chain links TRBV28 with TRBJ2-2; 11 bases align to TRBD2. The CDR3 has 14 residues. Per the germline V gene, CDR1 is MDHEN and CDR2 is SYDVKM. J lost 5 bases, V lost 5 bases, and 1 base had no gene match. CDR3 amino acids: CASSRLAGTGELFF. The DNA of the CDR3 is TGTGCCAGCAGTCGACTAGCGGGGACCGGGGAGCTGTTTTTT.

DNA for the CDR3: TGTGCCAGCAGCGTGCCCCTAGAGGACATTGGTACGCAGTATTTT. Translating gives CASSVPLEDIGTQYF. The V call is TRBV6-4, the J call TRBJ2-3; tentatively, D is TRBD1 (5 bases). The CDR3 has 15 residues. Germline CDR1 reads MRHNA; CDR2 reads SNTAGT. Trimming removed 6 bases at V and 8 bases at J, with 21 bases between.

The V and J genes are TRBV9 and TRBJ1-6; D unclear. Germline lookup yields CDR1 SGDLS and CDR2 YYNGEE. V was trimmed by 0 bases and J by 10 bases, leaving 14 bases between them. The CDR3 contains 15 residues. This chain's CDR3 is CASSVDSGVGSPLHF. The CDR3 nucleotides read TGTGCCAGCAGCGTAGATAGCGGGGTAGGATCACCCCTCCACTTT. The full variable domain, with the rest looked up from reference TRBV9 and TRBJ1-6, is DSGVTQTPKHLITATGQRVTLRCSPRSGDLSVYWYQQSLDQGLQFLIQYYNGEERAKGNILERFSAQQFPDLHSELNLSSLELGDSALYFCASSVDSGVGSPLHFGNGTRLTVT.

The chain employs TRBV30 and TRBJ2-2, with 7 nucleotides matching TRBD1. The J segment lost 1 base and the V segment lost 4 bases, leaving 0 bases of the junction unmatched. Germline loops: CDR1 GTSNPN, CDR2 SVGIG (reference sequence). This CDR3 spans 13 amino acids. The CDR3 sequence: CAWNRGNTGELFF. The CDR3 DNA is TGTGCCTGGAACAGGGGGAACACCGGGGAGCTGTTTTTT.

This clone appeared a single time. CDR3 in DNA: TGTGCCAGCAGTTCCGACAGGCTGAACTCTGGAAACACCATATATTTT. The encoded protein is CASSSDRLNSGNTIYF. The V gene is TRBV2, the J gene TRBJ1-3; possible D gene TRBD1, 6 bases. V was cut by 5 bases and J by 0 bases, with 14 bases left in between. CDR1 and CDR2 (germline): SNHLY, FYNNEI. The CDR3 is 16 residues long.

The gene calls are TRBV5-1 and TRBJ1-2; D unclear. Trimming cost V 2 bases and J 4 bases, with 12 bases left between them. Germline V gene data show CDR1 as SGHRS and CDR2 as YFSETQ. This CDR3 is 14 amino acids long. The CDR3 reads CASSFQDSTYGYTF. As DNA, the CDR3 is TGCGCCAGCAGCTTTCAGGATTCCACCTATGGCTACACCTTC.

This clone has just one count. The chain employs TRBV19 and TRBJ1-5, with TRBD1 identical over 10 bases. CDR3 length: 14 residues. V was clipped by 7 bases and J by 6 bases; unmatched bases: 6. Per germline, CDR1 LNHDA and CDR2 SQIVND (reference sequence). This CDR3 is CASTGQGVFQPQHF. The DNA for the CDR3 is TGTGCCAGTACAGGACAGGGGGTATTTCAGCCCCAGCATTTT.

CDR3: CSVAAGGTNEKLFF. CDR3 DNA sequence: TGCAGCGTAGCCGCGGGTGGAACTAATGAAAAACTGTTTTTT. The rearrangement uses TRBV29-1 and TRBJ1-4; D gene unclear. V was shortened by 6 bases and J by 1 base, with 12 bases between the two germline ends. The germline V gene encodes CDR1 SQVTM and CDR2 ANQGSEA. This CDR3 comprises 14 residues.

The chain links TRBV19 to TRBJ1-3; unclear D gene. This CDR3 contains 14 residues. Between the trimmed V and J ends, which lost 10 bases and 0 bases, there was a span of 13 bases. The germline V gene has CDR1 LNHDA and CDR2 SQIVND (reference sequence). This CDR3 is CATRVGISGNTIYF. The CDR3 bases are TGTGCCACGCGGGTAGGGATCTCTGGAAACACCATATATTTT.

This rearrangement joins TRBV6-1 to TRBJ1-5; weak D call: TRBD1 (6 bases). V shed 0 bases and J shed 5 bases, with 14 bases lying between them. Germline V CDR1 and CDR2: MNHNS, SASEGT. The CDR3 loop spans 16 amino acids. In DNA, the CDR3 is TGTGCCAGCAGTGAAGCCAGGGGAAGCTGGGATCAGCCCCAGCATTTT. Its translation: CASSEARGSWDQPQHF.

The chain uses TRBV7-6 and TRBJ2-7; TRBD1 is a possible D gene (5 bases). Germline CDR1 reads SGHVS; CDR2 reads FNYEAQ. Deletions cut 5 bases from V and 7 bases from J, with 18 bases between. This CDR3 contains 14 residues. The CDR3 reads CASSQVGSGREQYF. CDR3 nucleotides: TGTGCCAGCAGCCAAGTGGGGTCAGGGCGTGAGCAGTACTTC.